Reported below is one T cell receptor beta chain. The clone's antigen remains unknown. Within one base of it there is no much larger clone, and no base qualities were kept. The sample originates from a study of post-analysis software for immune sequencing data (dated by TCRdb to 2014 to 2015). The study in broad terms: Disease courses on record covered relapsing-remitting, secondary progressive and progressive-relapsing multiple sclerosis, though some patients had no subtype annotation. The multiple sclerosis patient repertoires were compared with under 13 previously published healthy control repertoires from donors aged roughly 6 to 27 years. A subset of samples was prepared in parallel using single-end sample barcoding, then pooled and co-amplified after Illumina adapter ligation. Broad study findings and their caveats: Multiple sclerosis patients had significantly lower normalized Chao1 diversity than controls, a result that suggests substantial peripheral T-cell clonal expansion. The control group was slightly older than the multiple sclerosis patient group. Significantly higher frequencies in patients than in controls were found for several TRBV segments, including TRBV5-6, TRBV5-1 and TRBV20-1. When samples were clustered directly using the F measure, samples prepared in the same batch co-clustered strongly, which prompted a batch-effect correction.

Library generation was performed with PCR. The sequencer was an Illumina HiSeq 2500. To reduce PCR and sequencing biases, unique molecular identifiers were incorporated into the TCR beta cDNA libraries. Every 1 to 10 million input T cells yielded 500,000 or so cDNA molecules, meaning each molecule approximated one T cell. The patient libraries were prepared and sequenced using the same protocol as the earlier healthy control dataset. Samples belonging to the same batch were prepared together, multiplexed and sequenced on a shared HiSeq lane. The study's own analysis went as follows. MIGEC handled the raw barcoded reads, throwing out single-read molecular identifier groups before consensus assembly and CDR3 extraction. Clonotype tables were post-analysed with VDJtools, and diversity was normalized by down-sampling all datasets to the smallest sample size. In repertoire overlap clustering, CDR3 amino acid sequences, but not nucleotide sequences, were matched to correct batch-related cross-sample contamination. The public reads were reprocessed in TCRdb via fastp at Q25 and MiXCR, keeping in-frame beta chains. Entries that share a CDR3 protein sequence are merged under the most common genes and DNA. TCRdb, not the original authors, processed these V and J calls. The sample data list 800,000 to 950,000 distinct CDR3 sequences, and approximately 53% of these were observed just once. The ten largest clones capture approximately 4.5% of the sample.

The CDR3 numbers 14 residues from cysteine through phenylalanine. The only DNA kept is the CDR3, 42 bases in frame from the first base. V sheds 0 bases and J sheds 5 bases, leaving 13 bases between their ends. Taken from the germline V gene (reference sequence), the CDR1 and CDR2 loops are DFQATT and SNEGSKA. To demonstrate the VDJtools post-analysis software, TCR beta repertoires were profiled from the peripheral blood of roughly 12 young patients with multiple sclerosis. Multiple sclerosis patients were children and adolescents aged about 6 to 16 years. The TCR sequence derives from a girl aged 10-17 years with multiple sclerosis. Sequencing used blood. The sequence joins TRBV20-1 to TRBJ2-5; matching of 5 bases hints at TRBD2 as the D gene. The CDR3 region has the sequence CSARDGRETETQYF. The nucleotide sequence is TGCAGTGCTAGAGATGGGAGAGAAACGGAGACCCAGTACTTC.